A single sample gave rise to the 13 T cell receptor beta chains below, sequenced in a study of cytomegalovirus exposure and HLA in healthy donors. It was with 60 Vbeta and 13 Jbeta primers that the PCR ran. Assay: immunoSEQ multiplex PCR; the TCRdb copy retains only in-frame clones and omits some. The data show approximately 140,000 clones, approximately 73% seen once. Sequencing used PBMCs. The receptor source for this set is a middle-aged woman in good health and CMV-seronegative.

The rearrangement joins TRBV19 to TRBJ1-2; D call uncertain. Germline CDR1 reads LNHDA; CDR2 reads SQIVND (reference sequence). The CDR3 contains 14 residues. Between the trimmed V and J ends, which lost 5 bases and 5 bases, there was a span of 15 bases. The CDR3 sequence is CASSPDPAGYGYTF. CDR3 in DNA: TGTGCCAGTAGTCCCGACCCCGCGGGGTATGGCTACACCTTC.

V gene TRBV5-5 combines with J gene TRBJ1-2, with a tentative D call TRBD1 (5 bases). V was clipped by 0 bases and J by 0 bases, with 6 bases between them. Germline V gives CDR1 SGHKS, CDR2 YYEKEE (reference sequence). This CDR3 region has 14 residues. This chain's CDR3 is CASSLGTPNYGYTF. Written as DNA, the CDR3 is TGTGCCAGCAGCTTGGGGACACCTAACTATGGCTACACCTTC. Combining the CDR3 with reference TRBV5-5 and TRBJ1-2 gives the whole variable domain DAGVTQSPTHLIKTRGQQVTLRCSPISGHKSVSWYQQVLGQGPQFIFQYYEKEERGRGNFPDRFSARQFPNYSSELNVNALLLGDSALYLCASSLGTPNYGYTFGSGTRLTVV.

The sample holds one count of this clone. The chain uses TRBV19 and TRBJ1-2, with a weak D call TRBD1 (6 bases). Between the trimmed V and J ends, which lost 6 bases and 4 bases, there was a span of 24 bases. The germline V gene has CDR1 LNHDA and CDR2 SQIVND (reference sequence). The CDR3 has 17 residues. The CDR3: CASRLGRGSPTGYGYTF. The CDR3 DNA reads as TGTGCCAGTAGACTTGGCAGGGGCTCCCCTACAGGCTATGGCTACACCTTC.

The chain joins TRBV19 to TRBJ2-1, with 12 nucleotides matching TRBD2. This CDR3 has 15 residues. From germline, CDR1 is LNHDA and CDR2 SQIVND (reference sequence). With V trimmed by 8 bases and J by 2 bases, 4 bases remained unmatched. The CDR3 DNA is TGTGCCAGTGGTCTAGCGGGGGGGACCTACAATGAGCAGTTCTTC. Its translation: CASGLAGGTYNEQFF. The full variable domain, in which reference TRBV19 and TRBJ2-1 provide the parts outside the CDR3, is DGGITQSPKYLFRKEGQNVTLSCEQNLNHDAMYWYRQDPGQGLRLIYYSQIVNDFQKGDIAEGYSVSREKKESFPLTVTSAQKNPTAFYLCASGLAGGTYNEQFFGPGTRLTVL.

The J gene is TRBJ1-2, the V gene TRBV4-3; perhaps TRBD1 as D (5 bases). Trimming removed 4 bases at V and 2 bases at J, with 20 bases between. Germline-derived CDR1 and CDR2 are LGHNA and YSLEER. The CDR3 contains 17 residues. In nucleotides, the CDR3 is TGCGCCAGCAGCCCTATGGGGGAGGTTAGCTCGAACTATGGCTACACCTTC. Protein product: CASSPMGEVSSNYGYTF.

The CDR3 spells CATSRVTPGDTQYF. CDR3 sequence (DNA): TGTGCCACCAGCAGAGTGACCCCGGGAGATACGCAGTATTTT. The V and J genes are TRBV15 and TRBJ2-3; no definite D call. The CDR3 covers 14 residues. The germline gives CDR1 LNHNV, CDR2 YYDKDF (reference sequence). Trimming left V 1 base short and J 5 bases short, with 10 bases between.

The chain combines TRBV10-3 with TRBJ1-6; perhaps TRBD1 as D (6 bases). Germline CDR1 and CDR2: ENHRY and SYGVKD. The length of the CDR3 is 14 residues. V was shortened by 10 bases and J by 7 bases, with 17 bases between the two germline ends. The CDR3 DNA reads as TGTGCCACCCGACCGGGACAACAGAATTCACCCCTCCACTTT. The encoded protein is CATRPGQQNSPLHF.

V gene TRBV19 combines with J gene TRBJ2-1; D unclear. V lost 7 bases to trimming and J lost 0 bases, with 13 bases between them. This CDR3 contains 15 residues. Germline values: CDR1 LNHDA, CDR2 SQIVND (reference sequence). Here the CDR3 reads CASTIPGGSYNEQFF. The CDR3 coding sequence is TGTGCCAGTACCATCCCGGGTGGCTCCTACAATGAGCAGTTCTTC. The complete variable domain, with remaining parts taken from reference TRBV19 and TRBJ2-1, reads DGGITQSPKYLFRKEGQNVTLSCEQNLNHDAMYWYRQDPGQGLRLIYYSQIVNDFQKGDIAEGYSVSREKKESFPLTVTSAQKNPTAFYLCASTIPGGSYNEQFFGPGTRLTVL.

This clone has more than one count but fewer than ten. The chain links TRBV7-8 to TRBJ1-5; the match to TRBD1 covers 9 bases. The germline V gene has CDR1 SGHVS and CDR2 FQNEAQ. Trimming cost V 6 bases and J 0 bases; bases outside gene matches: 6. The CDR3 runs to 16 residues. The CDR3 loop reads CASSAQGADSNQPQHF. In DNA form, the CDR3 reads TGTGCCAGCAGTGCACAGGGGGCAGATAGCAATCAGCCCCAGCATTTT.

J is TRBJ1-1 and V is TRBV7-9; tentative D call: TRBD1 (6 bases). The germline CDR1 and CDR2 sequences are SEHNR and FQNEAQ (reference sequence). This CDR3 is 15 amino acids long. V shed 1 base and J shed 1 base, with 10 bases lying between them. The chain's CDR3 is CASSLGRGENTEAFF. CDR3 sequence (DNA): TGTGCCAGCAGCTTAGGCAGGGGAGAGAACACTGAAGCTTTCTTT.

The rearrangement uses TRBV6-5 and TRBJ2-1, with D possibly being TRBD2 (6 bases). The V gene's germline CDR1 is MNHEY and CDR2 SVGAGI. The CDR3 loop spans 16 amino acids. Trimming cost V 0 bases and J 7 bases, with 16 bases left between them. CDR3 in DNA: TGTGCCAGCAGTTACTCCCACGGAGGGACCGCGAATGAGCAGTTCTTC. It specifies CASSYSHGGTANEQFF.

The rearrangement uses TRBV15 and TRBJ1-2; D might be TRBD1 (5 bases). The CDR3 has 15 amino acids. The ends were cut back, 0 bases at V and 4 bases at J, with 12 bases in the middle. The germline gives CDR1 LNHNV, CDR2 YYDKDF (reference sequence). CDR3 sequence: CATSRDFPRVYGYTF. DNA for the CDR3: TGTGCCACCAGCAGAGATTTTCCCAGGGTCTATGGCTACACCTTC.

The rearrangement joins TRBV15 to TRBJ2-5, with TRBD1 matching over 11 bases. The ends lost 1 base at V and 5 bases at J; junction bases unmatched: 6. Germline V gives CDR1 LNHNV, CDR2 YYDKDF (reference sequence). The CDR3 runs to 16 residues. The CDR3 is CATSRGGTGGEETQYF. CDR3 in DNA: TGTGCCACCAGCAGAGGCGGGACAGGGGGGGAGGAGACCCAGTACTTC.